This entry concerns a single T cell receptor beta chain. The sample belongs to a study of identical twins. With template switching, a universal primer site was added, and the cDNA carried unique molecular identifiers. TCRdb reprocessed the 5' RACE reads with MiXCR, giving one entry per CDR3 protein. The sample includes some 690,000 distinct CDR3 sequences, approximately 22% seen only once; the top ten take roughly 4.3%. V was trimmed by 10 bases and J by 2 bases, leaving 1 base between them. CDR3 length: 9 amino acids. Germline-derived CDR1 and CDR2 are SEHNR and FQNEAQ (reference sequence). The same data also contributed to another study, on T cells expressing NK-cell markers. That paper notes: HCMV seropositivity characterized most of the eight sequenced donors, and seronegativity one.

The V and J genes are TRBV7-9 and TRBJ2-3; no definite D call. The TCR comes from a woman between 18 and 29 years old in good health. The sequencing input was PBMCs. CDR3: CAITDTQYF. CDR3 DNA: TGTGCCATCACAGATACGCAGTATTTT.